This T cell receptor beta chain emerged from a study of blood T cell repertoires in COVID-19 (dated by TCRdb to 2018 to 2021). Background on the whole study: Collaborator samples came from the United States, Italy and Spain and covered acute and convalescent phases of COVID-19. The material from the prospective study consisted of cDNA or gDNA derived from T cells, B-cell-depleted T cells, or PBMCs. The dataset comprised deeply sampled blood TCRbeta repertoires from subjects exposed to, actively infected with, or recovered from COVID-19. A freely available public database, intended as a resource for researchers studying the immune response to SARS-CoV-2, is where the repertoires were released. The samples were drawn from the first 160 participants of the ongoing ImmuneRACE study and from about 1,200 subjects provided by 6 global collaborators. The sample metadata nearly always contained a de-identified subject ID, COVID-19 status, age in years and sex. Where HLA class I and class II types were available, the types were taken from metadata supplied by the sample provider, not from assay-based typing. Results the study describes overall, beyond this receptor: How much clinical and demographic metadata was included differed by source and by participant, and the metadata was provided uncurated.

TCRbeta CDR3 regions were amplified from genomic DNA by means of the immunoSEQ Assay, a bias-controlled multiplex PCR. Under the source paper's analysis protocol: Within the assay, amplification of reference gene primers was used to estimate how many nucleated cells each sample contained. To quantify the absolute abundance of each unique TCRbeta CDR3 rearrangement, sequence reads were collapsed and filtered. Productive Simpson clonality was computed per sample as the square root of Simpson's diversity index over productive rearrangements. TCRdb mirrors the immuneACCESS table, restricted to in-frame sequences. Some clones are absent from its copies; in checked studies, under half trace to an unresolved V gene, and the reason for the others is unknown. The V and J calls and clone size are taken from that table; D and trimming were inferred from the DNA. The sample has approximately 240,000 clones on record, around four fifths of them singletons. The ten largest clones represent more than 6% of the sample.

V loses 5 bases of germline sequence and J loses 2 bases, and the interval between the two ends is 12 bases. Taken from cysteine to phenylalanine, the CDR3 has 14 residues. Only the CDR3 part of the read is kept: 42 bases, read in frame from the first base. CDR1 and CDR2, looked up from the germline V gene, are SGHRS and YFSETQ. In regard to this clone: Its specific antigen is unknown. Base quality data are lacking; no much larger clone is found one base away.

The collaborating institutions used their own protocols to collect whole blood in K2EDTA tubes. For TCRbeta analysis, collaborators shipped samples as frozen whole blood, isolated PBMCs, or DNA extracted from either of those sample types. Recombination connected TRBV5-1 to TRBJ2-3; TRBD1 might be the D gene, on 6 matching bases. The receptor's source is an older woman with active or convalescent COVID-19. The material sequenced was peripheral blood. The DNA sequence is given as TGCGCCAGCAGGACCGGGACAAACACAGATACGCAGTATTTT. Translated, this gives CASRTGTNTDTQYF.